This T cell receptor beta chain was recovered during a study of blood T cell repertoires in COVID-19. Study-level information: Researchers got acute and convalescent COVID-19 samples from the United States, Italy and Spain. Sources were T cells, B-cell-depleted T cells, or PBMCs; the material itself was cDNA or gDNA.

As processed by the authors: The authors estimated nucleated cell counts from reference gene primer amplification. TCRdb's copy holds only in-frame clones and misses some; the assay was immunoSEQ multiplex PCR. V and J calls and clone size come straight from that table; D and trimming were deduced from the DNA. The top ten clones hold under 11% of a sample with approximately 120,000 clones, around 81% of them seen once. The CDR3 runs 10 residues. Trimming shortened V by 6 bases and J by 3 bases, and 3 bases separated the two germline ends. This sequence was found in a human donor in a cohort sampled during active COVID-19. The sequenced sample was peripheral blood. The rearrangement uses TRBV12-3 or TRBV12-4 and TRBJ2-7; D is undetermined. Here the CDR3 reads CASSGYEQYF. CDR3 nucleotides: TGTGCCAGCAGCGGCTACGAGCAGTACTTC.